Presented here are 2 T cell receptor beta chains from one specimen sequenced in a study of response to subunit inactivated influenza vaccine. TCRdb reprocessed the RT-PCR reads via MiXCR and lists one record per CDR3 protein. This sample has hundreds of thousands of distinct CDR3 sequences, with around 13% found just once. The sample in question was PBMCs from blood, obtained more than 35 days after vaccination. The receptors derive from a man aged 50 to 59 who received an inactivated influenza vaccine.

This clonotype was seen many times. This sequence joins TRBV4-3 and TRBJ2-7; D uncertain. The CDR3 runs to 14 residues. Germline CDR1 is LGHNA and CDR2 is YSLEER. Trimming left V 1 base short and J 3 bases short, with 10 bases between. CDR3 sequence reads: CASSQGTDFYEQYF. The CDR3 region has the DNA TGCGCCAGCAGCCAAGGGACCGATTTCTACGAGCAGTACTTC.

The chain links TRBV29-1 to TRBJ2-3; D perhaps matches TRBD1 (6 bases). This CDR3 has 15 amino acids. V lost 2 bases and J 5 bases, leaving 17 bases between the germline ends. Per germline, CDR1 SQVTM and CDR2 ANQGSEA. This chain's CDR3 is CSVELGAQAVDTQYF. The CDR3 DNA follows: TGCAGCGTTGAATTGGGGGCGCAGGCAGTAGATACGCAGTATTTT.